This T cell receptor beta chain was recovered during a study of T cell responses to AZD1222 COVID-19 vaccine. Points from the study as a whole: Clonal diversity may have been underestimated in mostly white British donors. No day 14 peak samples; only post-peak repertoires were characterized. CD4 TCRs linked to vaccination spanned spike, dominating at 160-218 and 743-854. Following two doses of AZD1222, Spike-specific TCR breadth and depth rose.

The assay was immunoSEQ multiplex PCR, and TCRdb's table has in-frame clones only and misses some. The sample yields under 200,000 clones, about 89% seen once. To note about this clone: What it binds is unknown.

Germline V lookup: CDR1 KGHSH, CDR2 LQKENI. The CDR3 consists of 18 residues. The V and J ends lost 2 bases and 0 bases respectively, with 14 bases between them. The source of this sequence is an adult in good health. This sample comprised peripheral blood, obtained on day 0 of AZD1222 vaccination. V and J are TRBV18 and TRBJ1-6; maybe TRBD1 (5 bases). Written as DNA, the CDR3 is TGTGCCAGCTCACCAGGGGGGTCCTCAAGCTCCTATAATTCACCCCTCCACTTT. This gives the protein CASSPGGSSSSYNSPLHF.